This T cell receptor beta chain is from a study of regulatory and conventional T cells in RAG deficiency. General study points: Shannon entropy was markedly lower and Simpson indices higher in RAG-deficient patients than control T-cell subsets.

By share, this clone ranks as medium-sized (0.01 to 0.1%). Its antigen remains unidentified. The germline V gene encodes CDR1 GTSNPN and CDR2 SVGIG (reference sequence). The germline V and J ends were trimmed by 3 bases and 3 bases, with 14 bases remaining between them. The CDR3 runs to 14 residues. Genomic DNA came from blood regulatory T cells gated CD4+ CD25-high CD127-low. The protocol was immunoSEQ multiplex PCR, while the TCRdb copy is restricted to in-frame clones and leaves out a portion. Of roughly 28,000 clones in the sample, over 80% were seen once. The sample was also linked to a second study, of regulatory T cells. From that second work: The primer mix had 52 TRBV and 13 TRBJ primers.

This TCR came from a human donor in good health. V and J are TRBV30 and TRBJ1-2; TRBD1 might be the D (5 bases). Input material: Tregs sorted from blood. CDR3 amino acids: CAWRHSGTYYGYTF. CDR3 nucleotides: TGTGCCTGGAGGCATTCAGGGACGTACTATGGCTACACCTTC.